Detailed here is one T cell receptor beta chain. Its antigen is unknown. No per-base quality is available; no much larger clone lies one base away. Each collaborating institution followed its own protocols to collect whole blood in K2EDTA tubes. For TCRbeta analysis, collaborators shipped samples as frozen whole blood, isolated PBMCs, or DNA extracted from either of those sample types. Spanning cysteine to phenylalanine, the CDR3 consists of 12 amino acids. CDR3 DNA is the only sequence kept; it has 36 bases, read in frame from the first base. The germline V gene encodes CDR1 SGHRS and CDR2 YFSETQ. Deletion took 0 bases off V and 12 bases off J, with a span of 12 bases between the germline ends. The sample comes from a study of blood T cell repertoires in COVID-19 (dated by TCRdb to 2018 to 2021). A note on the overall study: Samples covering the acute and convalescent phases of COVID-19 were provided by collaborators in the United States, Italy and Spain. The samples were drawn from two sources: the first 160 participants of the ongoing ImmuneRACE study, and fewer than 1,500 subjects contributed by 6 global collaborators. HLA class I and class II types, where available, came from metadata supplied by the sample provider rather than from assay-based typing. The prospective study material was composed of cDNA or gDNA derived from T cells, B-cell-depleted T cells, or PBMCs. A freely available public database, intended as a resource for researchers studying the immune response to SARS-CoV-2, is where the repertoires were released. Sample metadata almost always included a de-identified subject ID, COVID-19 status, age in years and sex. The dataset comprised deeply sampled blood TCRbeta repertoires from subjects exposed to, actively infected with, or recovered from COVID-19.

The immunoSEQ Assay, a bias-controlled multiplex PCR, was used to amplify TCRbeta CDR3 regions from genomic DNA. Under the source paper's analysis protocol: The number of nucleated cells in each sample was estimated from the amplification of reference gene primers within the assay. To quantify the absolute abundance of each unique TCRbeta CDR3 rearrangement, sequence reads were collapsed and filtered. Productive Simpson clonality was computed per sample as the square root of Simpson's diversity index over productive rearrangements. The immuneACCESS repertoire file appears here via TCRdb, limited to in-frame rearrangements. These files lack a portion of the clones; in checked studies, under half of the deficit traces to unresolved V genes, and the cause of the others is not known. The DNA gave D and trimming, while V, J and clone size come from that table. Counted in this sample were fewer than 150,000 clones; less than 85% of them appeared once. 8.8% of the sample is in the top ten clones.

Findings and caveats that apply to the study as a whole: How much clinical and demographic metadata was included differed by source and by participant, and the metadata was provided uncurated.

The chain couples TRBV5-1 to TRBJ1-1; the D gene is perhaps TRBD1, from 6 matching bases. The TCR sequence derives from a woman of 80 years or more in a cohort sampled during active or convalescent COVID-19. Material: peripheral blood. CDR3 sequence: CASSLEQGRTFF. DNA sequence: TGCGCCAGCAGCTTGGAACAGGGAAGAACTTTCTTT.